Sequencing of this TCR beta chain was carried out in a study of beta chain features in type 1 diabetes. Sequencing targeted expressed TCRB transcripts, as all isolated RNA had been reverse transcribed. The repertoire was sequenced with immunoSEQ multiplex PCR; TCRdb's copy has only in-frame clones and lacks some. The data hold roughly 350,000 clones, with roughly a tenth observed a single time. Findings of the study overall: Across all four CD4+ subsets, people with type 1 diabetes showed modestly shorter TCRB CDR3s.

This clone was observed a few times. Its antigen is currently unknown. Germline CDR1 and CDR2: SGHRS and YFSETQ. The CDR3 contains 14 residues. V trimming: 0 bases; J trimming: 8 bases; junction bases outside the gene matches: 3. The TCR originated in a man aged 25-45 years with type 1 diabetes. The V call is TRBV5-1, the J call TRBJ2-3; 10 bases map to TRBD2. Sequenced: central memory CD4+ T cells from blood. For the CDR3, the DNA is TGCGCCAGCAGCTTGGTGGCTAGCGGGGGTACGCAGTATTTT. This sequence encodes CASSLVASGGTQYF.